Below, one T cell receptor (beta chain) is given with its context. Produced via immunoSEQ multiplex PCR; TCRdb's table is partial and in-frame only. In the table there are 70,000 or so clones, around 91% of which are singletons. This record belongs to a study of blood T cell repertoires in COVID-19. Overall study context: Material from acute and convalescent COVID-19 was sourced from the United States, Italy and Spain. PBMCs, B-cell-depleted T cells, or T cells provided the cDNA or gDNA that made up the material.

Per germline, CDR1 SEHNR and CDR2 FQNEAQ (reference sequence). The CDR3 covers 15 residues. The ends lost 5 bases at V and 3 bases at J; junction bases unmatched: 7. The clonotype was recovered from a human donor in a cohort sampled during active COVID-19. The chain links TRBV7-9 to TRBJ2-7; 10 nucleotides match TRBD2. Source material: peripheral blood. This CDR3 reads CASSPQRGGSYEQYF. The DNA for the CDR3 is TGTGCCAGCAGCCCCCAGCGGGGGGGGAGCTACGAGCAGTACTTC.